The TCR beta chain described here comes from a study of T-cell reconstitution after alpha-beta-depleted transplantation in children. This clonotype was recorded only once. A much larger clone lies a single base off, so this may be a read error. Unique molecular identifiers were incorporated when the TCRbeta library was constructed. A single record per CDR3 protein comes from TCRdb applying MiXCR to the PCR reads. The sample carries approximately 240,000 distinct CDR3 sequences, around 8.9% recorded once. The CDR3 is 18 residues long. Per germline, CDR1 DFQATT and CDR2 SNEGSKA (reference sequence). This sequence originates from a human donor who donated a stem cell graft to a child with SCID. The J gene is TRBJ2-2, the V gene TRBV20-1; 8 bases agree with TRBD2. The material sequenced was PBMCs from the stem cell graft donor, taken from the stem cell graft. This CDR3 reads CCARSPYVAGGGTGELFF. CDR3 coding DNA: TGCTGTGCTAGATCTCCCTATGTCGCGGGGGGAGGCACCGGGGAGCTGTTTTTT.